This T cell receptor beta chain was identified during a study of T cells in Graves' hyperthyroidism and ophthalmopathy. Study information: Initial diagnosis, before any treatment, was when peripheral blood was collected.

It was RNA transcripts that yielded the amplified TCR beta CDR3 regions. Researchers ran a first-round RT-PCR on the TCR CDR3 using the HTBI primer set. MiXCR was run by TCRdb on the multiplex PCR reads, yielding one entry per CDR3 protein. Of about 200,000 distinct CDR3 sequences in the sample, about a sixth were seen once. This clonotype was picked up many times. Over 18 months, lack of ophthalmopathy progression marked Graves' hyperthyroidism as stable. The CDR3 has 13 amino acids. With 7 bases removed from V and 5 bases from J, the gap between germline ends came to 15 bases. The germline V gene has CDR1 MNHEY and CDR2 SVGAGI.

The sequence was obtained from a woman aged 50 to 65 with Graves' hyperthyroidism. The source material was blood. This chain joins TRBV6-5 and TRBJ2-7; no definite D call. In DNA form, the CDR3 reads TGTGCCAGCACCAAGTGGGTGGGCGACGAGCAGTACTTC. It yields the protein CASTKWVGDEQYF.